This T cell receptor beta chain is from a study of blood T cell repertoires in COVID-19. Whole-study context: The origin of the acute and convalescent COVID-19 samples was the United States, Italy and Spain. PBMCs, B-cell-depleted T cells, or T cells provided the cDNA or gDNA that made up the material.

The CDR3 spans 13 residues. The trim removed 4 bases at V and 6 bases at J, leaving 6 bases unmatched. Per germline, CDR1 SGHRS and CDR2 YFSETQ. As handled by the study authors: The assay estimated nucleated cells by amplifying reference gene primers. TCRdb's copy holds only in-frame clones and misses some; the assay was immunoSEQ multiplex PCR. V and J calls and clone size are as listed in that table; D and trimming were resolved from the DNA. This sample has over 100,000 clones, with around nine tenths found just once. This clonotype was sampled from a man aged 35 to 55 with acute or convalescent COVID-19. Material for sequencing was peripheral blood. This chain uses TRBV5-1 with TRBJ2-7, with TRBD1 matching 8 bases. The CDR3 bases are TGCGCCAGCAGCCTCGACAGGGGCGGCGAGCAGTACTTC. Translated, it gives CASSLDRGGEQYF.